In this sample, the clone carrying this T cell receptor beta chain turned up once. The sample belongs to a study of T cell responses to AZD1222 COVID-19 vaccine. V was clipped by 0 bases and J by 10 bases, with 17 bases between them. Germline-derived CDR1 and CDR2 are SGHRS and YFSETQ. This CDR3 is built from 16 residues. The protocol was immunoSEQ multiplex PCR, while the TCRdb copy is restricted to in-frame clones and leaves out a portion. The data contain 140,000 to 150,000 clones, roughly 88% of them singletons. Here the sequenced sample was peripheral blood, taken on day 0 of AZD1222 vaccination. This clonotype originated in an adult in good health. The chain joins TRBV5-1 to TRBJ1-6, with D tentatively TRBD1 (5 bases). The CDR3 coding sequence is TGCGCCAGCAGCTTGGGACAGACTCCCACTCTCTCACCCCTCCACTTT. Its translation is CASSLGQTPTLSPLHF.